This T cell receptor (beta chain) was observed in a study of blood T cells in healthy people across ages. Study-wide background: Template switching recovered approximately one barcoded beta molecule for every two T cells.

This clonotype was counted between two and nine times. The CDR3 spans 16 residues. V dropped 1 base and J dropped 8; count of bases not matched to a gene: 9. CDR1 and CDR2 from the germline V gene are SGHDT and YYEEEE. A sample-barcoded 5' primer and a J-beta primer mix were used in a second PCR of about 7 to 12 cycles. Any given sample supplied a minimum of 2.5 million CDR3-containing paired-end reads. TCRdb called the 5' RACE reads again in MiXCR, with one record for every CDR3 protein. The table lists 700,000 to 950,000 distinct CDR3 sequences, roughly 45% of them singletons. This chain connects TRBV5-6 to TRBJ2-1, with 10 nucleotides matching TRBD1. Sequencing was done on a sample of blood. The receptor comes from a woman aged 55-69 years in good health. Here the CDR3 reads CASSLLAGQGWHEQFF. CDR3 coding DNA: TGTGCCAGCAGCTTGTTGGCGGGACAGGGGTGGCATGAGCAGTTCTTC.